A selection of T cell receptor beta chains follows, all from one sample in a study of early T cells in non-severe SARS-CoV-2 infection. TCRdb called the 5' RACE reads again in MiXCR, with one record for every CDR3 protein. The profile shows over 60,000 distinct CDR3 sequences, roughly a tenth of them singletons. Sequencing was performed on whole blood, taken at baseline. The receptor set was obtained from an adult who was a healthcare worker with PCR-confirmed SARS-CoV-2 infection or an uninfected control (not recorded which). The CDR3 runs from the conserved cysteine through the conserved F or W. The order of the fields is V gene, J gene, clone size, D gene, CDR3 DNA, CDR3 protein. The D gene is left open where the match is weak. Clone size, where shown, is once, few, many, or a class for clones that have expanded.

>TRBV7-2|TRBJ2-3|few|TRBD2
TGTGCCAGCAGCGAGGGACTAGCGGGGACAGATACGCAGTATTTT
CASSEGLAGTDTQYF
>TRBV5-8|TRBJ2-1|many|TRBD2
TGTGCCAGCAGCTGGACTAGTTTCGACAATGAGCAGTTCTTC
CASSWTSFDNEQFF
>TRBV2|TRBJ2-7|many|TRBD1
TGTGCCATCGAACCAGAAAGGACAGGCAGCTCCTACGAGCAGTACTTC
CAIEPERTGSSYEQYF
>TRBV6-5|TRBJ2-3|many|-
TGTGCCAGCAGTTACTCGTTGCGGGATACGCAGTATTTT
CASSYSLRDTQYF
>TRBV29-1|TRBJ1-1|-|-
TGCAGCGTTGTGGGCTATTTTGGGGGGGCTGAAGCTTTCTTT
CSVVGYFGGAEAFF
>TRBV5-1|TRBJ1-2|few|-
TGCGCCAGCAGCTTGGACAGCTATGGCTACACCTTC
CASSLDSYGYTF
>TRBV7-2|TRBJ2-3|-|TRBD2
TGTGCCAGCAGCTTAATGGCGGGGGGCCTCACAGATACGCAGTATTTT
CASSLMAGGLTDTQYF
>TRBV30|TRBJ2-1|many|-
-
CAWRLGMSSSSGHNEQFF
>TRBV6-5|TRBJ1-6|few|-
TGTGCCAGCCTTGGGCAGGGGTCGAATTCACCCCTCCACTTT
CASLGQGSNSPLHF
>TRBV19|TRBJ1-3|-|-
TGTGCCAGCGGCGACATGACCTCTGGAAACACCATATATTTT
CASGDMTSGNTIYF
>TRBV3-1|TRBJ1-6|-|TRBD1
TGTGCCAGCAGCCAGGAAGGGACAGGGGATTCACCCCTCCACTTT
CASSQEGTGDSPLHF
>TRBV7-9|TRBJ1-1|many|-
TGTGCCAGCAGCGCTGGGACCCACAACACTGAAGCTTTCTTT
CASSAGTHNTEAFF
>TRBV7-3|TRBJ2-2|few|-
TGTGCCAGCAGCTTAAGAGGGGCCGGGAACACCGGGGAGCTGTTTTTT
CASSLRGAGNTGELFF
>TRBV11-2|TRBJ1-3|few|-
TGTGCCAGCAGCTCAAACACCATATATTTT
CASSSNTIYF
>TRBV6-5|TRBJ2-2|-|-
TGTGCCAGCAATACCGGGACGGTAAACACCGGGGAGCTGTTTTTT
CASNTGTVNTGELFF
>TRBV30|TRBJ1-1|few|-
TGTGCCTGGAGTGTACTGAAAAGAGAAGCTTTCTTT
CAWSVLKREAFF
>TRBV3-1|TRBJ1-4|many|-
TGTGCCAGCAGCCAACGAACTAATGAAAAACTGTTTTTT
CASSQRTNEKLFF
>TRBV7-2|TRBJ2-3|-|-
TGTGCCAGCAGCTTCGGACCAAATACGCAGTATTTT
CASSFGPNTQYF
>TRBV19|TRBJ2-2|many|-
TGTGCCAGTAGTATTGGCCGGGTGTCCACCGGGGAGCTGTTTTTT
CASSIGRVSTGELFF
>TRBV6-2/TRBV6-3|TRBJ2-1|many|-
TGTGCCAGCAGTCCATTCAGGGCAGGGGCTCCGAATGAGCAGTTCTTC
CASSPFRAGAPNEQFF
>TRBV6-1|TRBJ1-1|few|-
TGTGCCAGCAGTTTCCACAGAGGGGGGACTGAAGCTTTCTTT
CASSFHRGGTEAFF
>TRBV11-2|TRBJ2-3|few|-
TGTGCCAGCAGCGGGAGGAACACAGATACGCAGTATTTT
CASSGRNTDTQYF
>TRBV7-8|TRBJ1-1|many|TRBD1
TGTGCCAGCAGCTTATGGACAGGGGAAGGGTACACTGAAGCTTTCTTT
CASSLWTGEGYTEAFF
>TRBV24-1|TRBJ1-5|-|-
TGTGCCACCGAGCAAGGACTTCATAGCAATCAGCCCCAGCATTTT
CATEQGLHSNQPQHF
>TRBV19|TRBJ2-1|-|-
TGTGCCAGTAGTATAGAGGCCAGGAGTCTACGTAATGAGCAGTTCTTC
CASSIEARSLRNEQFF
>TRBV5-6|TRBJ2-7|many|-
TGTGCCAGCGGGGCGACAGGGAGGTACGAGCAGTACTTC
CASGATGRYEQYF
>TRBV4-1|TRBJ2-2|many|-
TGCGCCAGCAGCCAACCGGGACTCGTCCGGTCCGGGGAGCTGTTTTTT
CASSQPGLVRSGELFF
>TRBV12-3/TRBV12-4|TRBJ1-2|many|-
TGTGCCAGCACCCGAGGCGGGCACCCCCATGGCTACACCTTC
CASTRGGHPHGYTF
>TRBV5-1|TRBJ2-2|many|-
TGCGCCAGCAGCTTTAACACCGGGGAGCTGTTTTTT
CASSFNTGELFF
>TRBV6-1|TRBJ2-3|many|-
TGTGCCAGCAGTGGGACCGTGGTCTTGGGGGATACGCAGTATTTT
CASSGTVVLGDTQYF
>TRBV6-5|TRBJ1-4|many|-
TGTGCCAGCAGTTACTTCCCGGGACGGGATGAAAAACTGTTTTTT
CASSYFPGRDEKLFF
>TRBV5-1|TRBJ2-1|many|TRBD1
TGCGCCAGCAGCTTGCCGGGACAGGGGGAAAATGAGCAGTTCTTC
CASSLPGQGENEQFF
>TRBV5-1|TRBJ1-5|few|TRBD1
TGCGCCAGCACCTTGGTGGACAGGGTAAGCAATCAGCCCCAGCATTTT
CASTLVDRVSNQPQHF
>TRBV7-2|TRBJ2-7|-|-
TGTGCCAGCAGCTTAGCGGTCGACGCTCCCGAGCAGTACTTC
CASSLAVDAPEQYF
>TRBV7-9|TRBJ1-1|many|-
TGTGCCAGCAGGTTCGACCGGGGAACTGAAGCTTTCTTT
CASRFDRGTEAFF